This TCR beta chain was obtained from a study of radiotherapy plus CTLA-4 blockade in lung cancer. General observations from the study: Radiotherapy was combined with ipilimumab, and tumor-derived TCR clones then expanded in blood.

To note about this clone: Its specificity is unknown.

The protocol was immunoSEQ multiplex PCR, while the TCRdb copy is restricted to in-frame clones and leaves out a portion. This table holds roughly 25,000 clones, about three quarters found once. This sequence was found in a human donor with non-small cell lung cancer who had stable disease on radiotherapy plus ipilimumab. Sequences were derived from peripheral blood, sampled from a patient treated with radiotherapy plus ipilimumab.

The CDR3 DNA reads TGTGCCAGCAGAGACAGTTCTGGGGCCAACGTCCTGACTTTC. Its translation: CASRDSSGANVLTF. The rearrangement uses TRBV6-4 and TRBJ2-6; the D gene is possibly TRBD1 (5 bases). V was shortened by 6 bases and J by 1 base, with 7 bases between the two germline ends. The CDR3 runs to 14 residues. Germline values: CDR1 MRHNA, CDR2 SNTAGT.